This paragraph covers one TCR beta chain sequence. The antigen remains unidentified. This record belongs to a study of cytomegalovirus exposure and HLA in healthy donors. General study points: Likely technical artifact: a cluster of highly shared sequence variants. Using the classifier, cytomegalovirus status was reportedly diagnosed with high specificity and sensitivity. There were under 200 TCR beta chains listed as cytomegalovirus-associated.

PCR was performed using 60 Vbeta and 13 Jbeta primers. Measured with immunoSEQ multiplex PCR; TCRdb has only the in-frame clones, and not every one. The data contain approximately 300,000 clones, approximately 80% of them singletons. Trimming removed 3 bases at V and 1 base at J, with 12 bases between. The CDR3 sequence is 15 residues long. Germline V gene data show CDR1 as KGHSH and CDR2 as LQKENI. This chain uses TRBV18 with TRBJ2-5; D is possibly TRBD2 (5 bases). The sequenced sample consisted of PBMCs. The TCR comes from a girl between 2 and 10 years old in good health and CMV-seronegative. The CDR3: CASSPFEGLQETQYF. In DNA form, the CDR3 reads TGTGCCAGCTCACCCTTCGAAGGACTCCAAGAGACCCAGTACTTC.